What follows are 6 T cell receptor beta chains derived from one specimen sequenced in a study of OX40 agonist ivuxolimab in advanced cancers. Library creation used the immunoSEQ multiplex PCR assay. The source is immuneACCESS, and TCRdb retained only in-frame sequences with V and J called. Part of the clones is not carried over; for the studies checked, unresolved V genes explain less than half of this, and the remainder is unexplained. Counted in this sample were 35,000 to 40,000 clones; approximately 79% of them appeared once. Of the sample, about 7.6% is held by the ten largest clones. The sequences come from CD4+ or CD8+ T cells sorted from blood, collected in a trial of the OX40 agonist ivuxolimab. Every receptor here comes from an adult with an advanced solid tumor such as melanoma, head and neck, liver or kidney cancer.

The rearrangement joins TRBV7-2 to TRBJ1-6; D ambiguous. This CDR3 is built from 15 residues. Germline CDR1 and CDR2: SGHTA and FQGNSA. With 0 bases removed from V and 7 bases from J, the gap between germline ends came to 10 bases. In DNA, the CDR3 is TGTGCCAGCAGCTTAGCAGGGCCTCCCAATTCACCCCTCCACTTT. Encoded protein: CASSLAGPPNSPLHF.

This clone appeared a single time. The CDR3 loop is CASSYGTSGKVHEQYF. CDR3 DNA sequence: TGTGCCAGCAGTTACGGGACTAGCGGGAAAGTCCACGAGCAGTACTTC. The chain couples TRBV6-5 to TRBJ2-7, with 13 bases identical to TRBD2. CDR1 and CDR2 from the germline V gene are MNHEY and SVGAGI. The J segment lost 5 bases and the V segment lost 2 bases, leaving 6 bases of the junction unmatched. The CDR3 consists of 16 residues.

The table lists this clone with a count of one. The CDR3 spells CASSTDNNEQFF. For the CDR3, the DNA is TGCGCCAGCAGCACGGATAACAATGAGCAGTTCTTC. The chain carries TRBV5-1 and TRBJ2-1; no clear D. V was clipped by 4 bases and J by 5 bases, with 7 bases between them. The CDR3 is 12 residues long. Germline V gives CDR1 SGHRS, CDR2 YFSETQ.

J is TRBJ1-1 and V is TRBV29-1; D remains ambiguous. The germline V gene has CDR1 SQVTM and CDR2 ANQGSEA. This CDR3 is 12 amino acids long. Trimming took off 4 bases at V and 2 bases at J, with 8 bases between the two ends. In DNA, the CDR3 is TGCAGCGTTGGTGTGTCTAACACTGAAGCTTTCTTT. This codes for CSVGVSNTEAFF.

This chain uses TRBV19 with TRBJ2-7; TRBD1 matches at 7 bases. Germline V lookup: CDR1 LNHDA, CDR2 SQIVND (reference sequence). This CDR3 has 13 amino acids. V lost 6 bases to trimming and J lost 2 bases; unmatched junction nucleotides: 4. For the CDR3, the DNA is TGTGCCAGTAGCCGGGACAGTACCTACGAGCAGTACTTC. It specifies CASSRDSTYEQYF.

This clone was counted only a few times. At one boundary the junction diverges from the germline segment, which might be a read error. V is TRBV2 and J is TRBJ2-5; 8 nucleotides match TRBD1. The CDR3 loop spans 15 amino acids. The germline V gene has CDR1 SNHLY and CDR2 FYNNEI. The CDR3 region is CASREGQGLLETQYF. The DNA for the CDR3 is TGTGCCAGCAGGGAAGGACAGGGTCTCTTGGAGACCCAGTACTTC. Variable domain in full (rest from reference TRBV2 and TRBJ2-5): EPEVTQTPSHQVTQMGQEVILRCVPISNHLYFYWYRQILGQKVEFLVSFYNNEISEKSEIFDDQFSVERPDGSNFTLKIRSTKLEDSAMYFCASREGQGLLETQYFGPGTRLLVL.